This TCR beta chain originates from a study of early T cells in non-severe SARS-CoV-2 infection. TCRdb reanalysed the 5' RACE reads using MiXCR and keeps one entry per CDR3 protein. The sample includes over 35,000 distinct CDR3 sequences, 9.5% to 13% of them seen just once. Many counts were recorded for this clonotype. The CDR3 has 14 residues. CDR1 is SGHTA, CDR2 FQGNSA, per germline. Trimming shortened V by 0 bases and J by 6 bases, and 8 bases separated the two germline ends. This TCR derives from an adult who was a healthcare worker with PCR-confirmed SARS-CoV-2 infection or an uninfected control (not recorded which). The source material was whole blood. The chain carries TRBV7-2 and TRBJ1-4, with D unclear. Here the CDR3 reads CASSLAGFYEKLFF. In nucleotides, the CDR3 is TGTGCCAGCAGCTTAGCGGGTTTTTATGAAAAACTGTTTTTT.